The subject of this entry is one TCR beta chain. Produced via immunoSEQ multiplex PCR; TCRdb's table is partial and in-frame only. The sample records 1.5 million to 1.9 million clones, 95% to 99% being singletons. The CDR3 spans 18 residues. Per the germline V gene, CDR1 is MDHEN and CDR2 is SYDVKM. After removal of 5 bases from V and 6 bases from J, the junction contained 20 bases not matched to a gene. These data originate in a study of shared clonotypes between healthy human individuals. The sequenced sample was naive CD4+ T cells sorted from blood. Subset meaning: CD45RA+ positively selected. This sequence was found in a man younger than 45 in good health. This chain joins TRBV28 and TRBJ2-7, with 9 positions matching TRBD2. The CDR3 DNA sequence: TGTGCCAGCAGTCCCTTTGTAGCGGGAGACAACGTCCGGCTCGAGCAGTACTTC. Encoded protein: CASSPFVAGDNVRLEQYF.